The 10 T cell receptor beta chains below come from one sample, sequenced in a study of blood T cell repertoires in COVID-19. Sequencing used immunoSEQ multiplex PCR; TCRdb keeps in-frame clones, though not all of them. The sample shows 52,000 or so clones, about nine tenths of them seen only once. The sample was peripheral blood. The receptors originated from a man of 80 years or more with acute or convalescent COVID-19.

This clone was seen more than once but under ten times. The chain links TRBV3-1 (or the pseudogene TRBV3-2) to TRBJ2-2, with D tentatively TRBD1 (5 bases). V lost 0 bases to trimming and J lost 5 bases, with 7 bases between them. This CDR3 contains 14 residues. Germline assignment: CDR1 LGHDT and CDR2 YNNKEL (reference sequence). This CDR3 is CASSQDRETGELFF. The CDR3 DNA is TGTGCCAGCAGCCAAGACAGGGAAACCGGGGAGCTGTTTTTT.

This chain uses TRBV15 with TRBJ2-7; D is possibly TRBD2 (6 bases). This CDR3 region has 15 residues. The germline CDR1 and CDR2 sequences are LNHNV and YYDKDF (reference sequence). V lost 3 bases, J lost 0 bases, and 12 bases lay in between. The CDR3 here is CATSRRGGSSYEQYF. The DNA for the CDR3 is TGTGCCACCAGCAGGAGGGGAGGAAGCTCCTACGAGCAGTACTTC.

This clone was counted only a few times. The J gene is TRBJ2-7, the V gene TRBV5-4; 7 positions agree with TRBD1. The CDR3 length is 12 residues. Germline V gives CDR1 SGHNT, CDR2 YYREEE (reference sequence). J lost 6 bases, V lost 4 bases, and 4 bases had no gene match. The CDR3 region is CASSATGVEQYF. The CDR3 DNA sequence: TGTGCCAGCAGCGCCACAGGGGTCGAGCAGTACTTC. The entire variable domain, with the rest obtained from reference TRBV5-4 and TRBJ2-7, is as follows: ETGVTQSPTHLIKTRGQQVTLRCSSQSGHNTVSWYQQALGQGPQFIFQYYREEENGRGNFPPRFSGLQFPNYSSELNVNALELDDSALYLCASSATGVEQYFGPGTRLTVT.

V gene TRBV7-9 combines with J gene TRBJ2-3; maybe TRBD2 (6 bases). Trimming cost V 5 bases and J 0 bases, with 21 bases left between them. CDR1 and CDR2 from the germline V gene are SEHNR and FQNEAQ (reference sequence). CDR3 length: 18 residues. CDR3 in DNA: TGTGCCAGCAGCACTACCATTACCGGGAGTTCTAGCACAGATACGCAGTATTTT. Protein: CASSTTITGSSSTDTQYF.

This clone was seen once. This rearrangement joins TRBV6-5 to TRBJ1-5; unclear D gene. The germline gives CDR1 MNHEY, CDR2 SVGAGI. The ends were cut back, 7 bases at V and 4 bases at J, with 17 bases in the middle. CDR3 length: 15 amino acids. The CDR3 loop is CASTPSGSRNQPQHF. The DNA of the CDR3 is TGTGCCAGCACCCCGTCCGGGTCTCGAAATCAGCCCCAGCATTTT.

The chain is built from TRBV19 and TRBJ2-1; the match to TRBD1 covers 9 bases. V was pared by 2 bases and J by 5 bases, with 4 bases of the junction left unmatched. CDR3 size: 15 residues. CDR1 LNHDA and CDR2 SQIVND come from the germline V gene (reference sequence). The chain's CDR3 is CASSIPGQGNNEQFF. CDR3 sequence (DNA): TGTGCCAGTAGTATACCGGGACAGGGTAACAATGAGCAGTTCTTC.

On this clone itself: The junction departs from the called germline gene at one end, perhaps through a read error. The gene calls are TRBV5-4 and TRBJ2-1; TRBD2 agrees at 7 bases. The germline V gene has CDR1 SGHNT and CDR2 YYREEE (reference sequence). The CDR3 loop spans 15 amino acids. The CDR3 is CASSPGTTSNNEQFF. The CDR3 DNA sequence: TGTGCCAGCAGCCCGGGGACTACCTCCAACAATGAGCAGTTCTTC.

This chain uses TRBV6-2 or TRBV6-3 with TRBJ2-1; 8 nucleotides align to TRBD2. Germline loops: CDR1 MNHEY, CDR2 SVGEGT. The CDR3 runs to 19 residues. V gave up 5 bases and J gave up 0 bases; unmatched junction bases: 15. For the CDR3, the DNA is TGTGCCAGCAGTCCCGAGCGGGCGGGGGGCTCAAGCTCCTACAATGAGCAGTTCTTC. This codes for CASSPERAGGSSSYNEQFF.

This chain connects TRBV7-8 to TRBJ1-3; D not resolved. Looked up from germline, CDR1 is SGHVS and CDR2 is FQNEAQ. The CDR3 is 13 amino acids. The V gene lost 4 bases and the J gene lost 8 bases, with 12 bases spanning the gap. The CDR3 spells CASSSRTVDTIYF. The CDR3 DNA reads TGTGCCAGCAGCTCCCGCACAGTGGACACCATATATTTT.

The sample holds one count of this clone. The chain uses TRBV6-6 and TRBJ1-2, with a weak D call TRBD1 (5 bases). V dropped 6 bases and J dropped 5 bases, with 19 bases sitting between them. This CDR3 is 15 amino acids long. Germline values: CDR1 MNHNY, CDR2 SVGAGI (reference sequence). CDR3 bases: TGTGCCAGCAGGCCTCCGGGGGGGGTTGGGTATGGCTACACCTTC. This encodes CASRPPGGVGYGYTF.